This T cell receptor beta chain was identified in a study of shared clonotypes between healthy human individuals. CDR1 and CDR2 (germline): MNHNY, SVGAGI (reference sequence). V lost 5 bases and J 4 bases, leaving 15 bases between the germline ends. There are 15 residues in the CDR3. Naive CD8 cells lacked CD45RO and underwent positive selection for CCR7, leaving out terminally differentiated effector memory CD45RA+ cells. Nashville, Tennessee was home to all donors, each a Caucasian adult. Across several immunoSEQ plates, the genomic DNA of each subset was split evenly. The repertoire was sequenced with immunoSEQ multiplex PCR; TCRdb's copy has only in-frame clones and lacks some. The sample includes around 610,000 clones, about 96% seen only once; the top ten take about 0.12%.

V gene TRBV6-6 combines with J gene TRBJ2-1; D might be TRBD1 or TRBD2, each matching 5 bases. This sequence originates from a woman under 40 in good health. The source material was naive CD8+ T cells sorted from blood. In DNA, the CDR3 is TGTGCCAGCAGTCGCCTGGGGGACCGGTACAATGAGCAGTTCTTC. It yields the protein CASSRLGDRYNEQFF.